One sample yielded the 25 T cell receptor beta chains listed below, sequenced in a study of cytomegalovirus exposure and HLA in healthy donors. Here immunoSEQ multiplex PCR was the method, and the copy in TCRdb shows in-frame clones only, minus some. The sample has 150,000 to 200,000 clones, roughly nine tenths seen once; the top ten hold around 3%. Sequencing input: PBMCs. The receptors here all came from a woman younger than 30 in good health and CMV-seropositive.

V usage is TRBV28 and J usage is TRBJ2-7; 12 nucleotides match TRBD1. Germline V lookup: CDR1 MDHEN, CDR2 SYDVKM. J gave up 6 bases and V 5 bases, and 11 bases lay outside the gene matches. This CDR3 spans 16 amino acids. This chain's CDR3 is CASSPPGQGALGEQYF. The CDR3 bases are TGTGCCAGCAGTCCTCCGGGACAGGGGGCTCTTGGCGAGCAGTACTTC.

V is TRBV7-2 and J is TRBJ2-7; D ambiguous. Trimming removed 5 bases from V and 4 bases from J, with 9 bases in between. This CDR3 has 12 amino acids. The germline V gene encodes CDR1 SGHTA and CDR2 FQGNSA. As DNA, the CDR3 is TGTGCCAGCAGCCCCGGTCGGTACGAGCAGTACTTC. Translated, it gives CASSPGRYEQYF.

The chain couples TRBV6-5 to TRBJ2-3; D not certain. CDR1 and CDR2 (germline): MNHEY, SVGAGI. Trimming left V 6 bases short and J 6 bases short, with 13 bases between. The CDR3 length is 13 residues. This CDR3 is CASRTLVADTQYF. The CDR3 DNA is TGTGCCAGCAGAACCTTGGTCGCGGATACGCAGTATTTT.

V is TRBV5-6 and J is TRBJ2-2; 8 positions match TRBD2. Trimming took 0 bases from V and 5 from J; bases not matched to a gene: 6. This CDR3 region has 16 residues. Germline lookup yields CDR1 SGHDT and CDR2 YYEEEE. The CDR3 DNA follows: TGTGCCAGCAGCTTGGCCGGGGGGGCGAGGACCGGGGAGCTGTTTTTT. This encodes CASSLAGGARTGELFF.

CDR3 DNA: TGTGCCTGGAGAGTGACAGGGGGCCTGGAAGCTTTCTTT. Translating gives CAWRVTGGLEAFF. J is TRBJ1-1 and V is TRBV30; TRBD1 matches at 10 bases. Per the germline V gene, CDR1 is GTSNPN and CDR2 is SVGIG (reference sequence). This CDR3 comprises 13 residues. With V trimmed by 3 bases and J by 8 bases, 6 bases remained unmatched.

The chain is built from TRBV4-3 and TRBJ2-3; maybe TRBD1 (6 bases). Per the germline V gene, CDR1 is LGHNA and CDR2 is YSLEER. Trimming took off 2 bases at V and 2 bases at J, with 20 bases between the two ends. This CDR3 is built from 18 residues. In DNA form, the CDR3 reads TGCGCCAGCAGCCAAACTGAGGGCACAGGGATGGCCACAGATACGCAGTATTTT. Amino acids: CASSQTEGTGMATDTQYF.

This clone showed up just once. The DNA of the CDR3 is TGCGCCAGCAGTGAGTTTCGGACAGGGGAGGCCTACGAGCAGTACTTC. Its translation: CASSEFRTGEAYEQYF. V and J are TRBV10-1 and TRBJ2-7; 9 nucleotides line up with TRBD1. The CDR3 length is 16 residues. V gave up 1 base and J gave up 2 bases; unmatched junction bases: 6. The germline V gene encodes CDR1 WNHNN and CDR2 SYGVQD (reference sequence).

The count of this clone is one. The rearrangement links TRBV5-5 to TRBJ1-1; TRBD1 might be the D (5 bases). Germline lookup yields CDR1 SGHKS and CDR2 YYEKEE (reference sequence). The CDR3 is made up of 14 amino acids. The V end lost 5 bases, the J end lost 5 bases, and 16 bases lay between the germline ends. In DNA form, the CDR3 reads TGTGCCAGCAGATCCGCCTGGGGGGAGACTGAAGCTTTCTTT. Its translation is CASRSAWGETEAFF.

This chain connects TRBV12-5 to TRBJ2-1; 8 bases are shared with TRBD2. Germline V gene sequence: CDR1 LGHNT, CDR2 FRNRAP. The CDR3 runs to 16 residues. Losses at the gene ends were 5 bases for V and 7 bases for J; bases not matched to a gene: 13. For the CDR3, the DNA is TGTGCTAGTGGTCCGGGGGGGACATATTTGGGGAATGAGCAGTTCTTC. As protein: CASGPGGTYLGNEQFF.

The chain employs TRBV6-1 and TRBJ2-5, with TRBD2 identical over 10 bases. With V trimmed by 0 bases and J by 1 base, 8 bases remained unmatched. The CDR3 sequence is 18 residues long. CDR1 is MNHNS and CDR2 is SASEGT in the germline V gene. CDR3 sequence reads: CASSEAPRGLAVQETQYF. Here the CDR3 DNA reads TGTGCCAGCAGTGAAGCCCCCCGAGGACTAGCGGTCCAAGAGACCCAGTACTTC.

For the CDR3, the DNA is TGTGCCAGTGGAAGCGGGAGGGCCTCTGGGGCCAACGTCCTGACTTTC. Translation gives CASGSGRASGANVLTF. This chain connects TRBV2 to TRBJ2-6; TRBD2 agrees at 10 bases. Looked up from germline, CDR1 is SNHLY and CDR2 is FYNNEI. J was trimmed by 0 bases and V by 9 bases; bases with no gene match: 5. The CDR3 sequence is 16 residues long.

The chain uses TRBV19 and TRBJ2-3; TRBD2 is a possible D gene (6 bases). This CDR3 region has 16 residues. V was trimmed by 4 bases and J by 2 bases, leaving 16 bases between them. Germline assignment: CDR1 LNHDA and CDR2 SQIVND (reference sequence). The CDR3 here is CASSTSPSGLTDTQYF. In DNA form, the CDR3 reads TGTGCCAGTAGTACTTCGCCCAGCGGGCTCACAGATACGCAGTATTTT. The full variable domain, in which reference TRBV19 and TRBJ2-3 provide the parts outside the CDR3, is DGGITQSPKYLFRKEGQNVTLSCEQNLNHDAMYWYRQDPGQGLRLIYYSQIVNDFQKGDIAEGYSVSREKKESFPLTVTSAQKNPTAFYLCASSTSPSGLTDTQYFGPGTRLTVL.

The chain employs TRBV14 and TRBJ1-1; 10 bases line up with TRBD1. V shed 4 bases and J 0 bases; nucleotides not matched to a gene: 5. CDR1 is SGHDN, CDR2 FVKESK, per germline. The CDR3 has 16 residues. In nucleotides, the CDR3 is TGTGCCAGCAGCCCTCGGACAGGGGGAATGAACACTGAAGCTTTCTTT. Amino acids: CASSPRTGGMNTEAFF. Complete variable domain (other parts from reference TRBV14 and TRBJ1-1): EAGVTQFPSHSVIEKGQTVTLRCDPISGHDNLYWYRRVMGKEIKFLLHFVKESKQDESGMPNNRFLAERTGGTYSTLKVQPAELEDSGVYFCASSPRTGGMNTEAFFGQGTRLTVV.

V gene TRBV10-3 combines with J gene TRBJ1-2; 10 bases agree with TRBD1. J lost 0 bases, V lost 11 bases, and 3 bases had no gene match. The germline V gene has CDR1 ENHRY and CDR2 SYGVKD. This CDR3 has 13 amino acids. CDR3 nucleotide sequence: TGTGCCCTCGGACAGGGGGCTAACTATGGCTACACCTTC. Translation gives CALGQGANYGYTF.

The chain is built from TRBV11-2 and TRBJ2-3; TRBD1 agrees at 8 bases. This CDR3 is built from 15 residues. V shed 4 bases, J shed 0 bases, and the junction held 3 bases outside the gene matches. Looked up from germline, CDR1 is SGHAT and CDR2 is FQNNGV. CDR3 coding DNA: TGTGCCAGCAGCTCGGACAGGGTTAGCACAGATACGCAGTATTTT. Its protein product is CASSSDRVSTDTQYF. Full variable domain (missing parts from reference TRBV11-2 and TRBJ2-3): EAGVAQSPRYKIIEKRQSVAFWCNPISGHATLYWYQQILGQGPKLLIQFQNNGVVDDSQLPKDRFSAERLKGVDSTLKIQPAKLEDSAVYLCASSSDRVSTDTQYFGPGTRLTVL.

V usage is TRBV5-5 and J usage is TRBJ2-7; no firm D call. CDR1 is SGHKS and CDR2 is YYEKEE in the germline V gene (reference sequence). The CDR3 loop spans 13 amino acids. Trimming cost V 0 bases and J 6 bases, with 10 bases left between them. The DNA of the CDR3 is TGTGCCAGCAGCTTGGAACACCGTGGCGAGCAGTACTTC. This translates into CASSLEHRGEQYF. Based on the CDR3 plus reference TRBV5-5 and TRBJ2-7, the full variable domain is DAGVTQSPTHLIKTRGQQVTLRCSPISGHKSVSWYQQVLGQGPQFIFQYYEKEERGRGNFPDRFSARQFPNYSSELNVNALLLGDSALYLCASSLEHRGEQYFGPGTRLTVT.

The rearrangement uses TRBV13 and TRBJ2-4; TRBD2 matches 11 bases. CDR3 length: 19 residues. CDR1 is PRHDT, CDR2 FYEKMQ, per germline (reference sequence). The trim removed 5 bases at V and 0 bases at J, leaving 12 bases unmatched. Here the CDR3 DNA reads TGTGCCAGCAGCCCCTATGATCCCACTAGCGGGGGAGCCAAAAACATTCAGTACTTC. Its translation: CASSPYDPTSGGAKNIQYF.

This clone showed up just once. This rearrangement joins TRBV5-1 to TRBJ2-1; maybe TRBD2 (8 bases). Per the germline V gene, CDR1 is SGHRS and CDR2 is YFSETQ. Trimming shortened V by 2 bases and J by 0 bases, and 30 bases separated the two germline ends. The CDR3 is 22 amino acids. Written as DNA, the CDR3 is TGCGCCAGCAGCTTTGGTAAGGGGGCGCTGACTAGCGCAAAAGCCTCCTACAATGAGCAGTTCTTC. It codes for CASSFGKGALTSAKASYNEQFF.

This chain connects TRBV5-6 to TRBJ1-1; D unclear. CDR3 length equals 15 residues. Between the trimmed V and J ends, which lost 1 base and 2 bases, there was a span of 12 bases. Germline loops: CDR1 SGHDT, CDR2 YYEEEE. CDR3: CASSLTSGRNTEAFF. CDR3 DNA sequence: TGTGCCAGCAGCTTGACTTCAGGTCGTAACACTGAAGCTTTCTTT. Full variable domain (missing parts from reference TRBV5-6 and TRBJ1-1): DAGVTQSPTHLIKTRGQQVTLRCSPKSGHDTVSWYQQALGQGPQFIFQYYEEEERQRGNFPDRFSGHQFPNYSSELNVNALLLGDSALYLCASSLTSGRNTEAFFGQGTRLTVV.

This clone was observed a handful of times. The CDR3 DNA reads TGTGCCAGTAGTATTGAGAGTAGCAATCAGCCCCAGCATTTT. Amino acids: CASSIESSNQPQHF. The chain recombines TRBV19 with TRBJ1-5; D remains unclear. The CDR3 extends over 14 amino acids. The V and J ends lost 3 bases and 0 bases respectively, with 6 bases between them. CDR1 LNHDA and CDR2 SQIVND come from the germline V gene (reference sequence).

The rearrangement links TRBV4-3 to TRBJ2-7; 13 bases align to TRBD2. Germline CDR1 and CDR2: LGHNA and YSLEER. The CDR3 contains 18 residues. J was trimmed by 2 bases and V by 4 bases; bases with no gene match: 11. CDR3 amino acids: CASSRAGLAGAKTYEQYF. In DNA, the CDR3 is TGCGCCAGCAGCCGGGCCGGACTAGCGGGAGCCAAAACCTACGAGCAGTACTTC.

The gene calls are TRBV5-6 and TRBJ2-1, with a weak D call TRBD2 (6 bases). The germline V gene has CDR1 SGHDT and CDR2 YYEEEE. The CDR3 contains 12 residues. V dropped 7 bases and J dropped 7 bases, with 12 bases sitting between them. The CDR3 sequence is CASGGLINEQFF. In DNA, the CDR3 is TGTGCCAGCGGAGGGCTAATTAATGAGCAGTTCTTC. Variable domain in full (rest from reference TRBV5-6 and TRBJ2-1): DAGVTQSPTHLIKTRGQQVTLRCSPKSGHDTVSWYQQALGQGPQFIFQYYEEEERQRGNFPDRFSGHQFPNYSSELNVNALLLGDSALYLCASGGLINEQFFGPGTRLTVL.

The chain joins TRBV7-9 to TRBJ1-1; D gene ambiguous. This CDR3 comprises 12 residues. CDR1 and CDR2 (germline): SEHNR, FQNEAQ (reference sequence). The V end lost 1 base, the J end lost 4 bases, and 4 bases lay between the germline ends. The CDR3 DNA sequence: TGTGCCAGCAGCTTAGGCAGCACTGAAGCTTTCTTT. Its protein product is CASSLGSTEAFF.

The chain employs TRBV7-6 and TRBJ1-5; tentative D call: TRBD1 (5 bases). Germline lookup yields CDR1 SGHVS and CDR2 FNYEAQ. This CDR3 comprises 15 residues. V lost 6 bases and J lost 0, with 12 bases in between. The CDR3 coding sequence is TGTGCCAGCAGTAGGGGACTGGGTAGCAATCAGCCCCAGCATTTT. Residues: CASSRGLGSNQPQHF. Together with reference TRBV7-6 and TRBJ1-5, the CDR3 gives the full variable domain: GAGVSQSPRYKVTKRGQDVALRCDPISGHVSLYWYRQALGQGPEFLTYFNYEAQQDKSGLPNDRFSAERPEGSISTLTIQRTEQRDSAMYRCASSRGLGSNQPQHFGDGTRLSIL.

The rearrangement uses TRBV5-1 and TRBJ2-1, with TRBD2 matching 12 bases. Losses at the gene ends were 4 bases for V and 9 bases for J; bases not matched to a gene: 8. CDR1 SGHRS and CDR2 YFSETQ come from the germline V gene. CDR3 length: 15 amino acids. CDR3 DNA sequence: TGCGCCAGCAGCCAGACTAGCGGGAGTTACGTTGAGCAGTTCTTC. It is translated as CASSQTSGSYVEQFF.